This T cell receptor beta chain was found in a study of T cell responses to AZD1222 COVID-19 vaccine. Study-wide findings and caveats: In all cases, repertoires were sampled only after the peak T cell response. The donor group comprised mostly white British people and more females; the analysis possibly underestimated clonal diversity.

Profiling relied on immunoSEQ multiplex PCR, and the TCRdb table lists in-frame clones only, not all of them. This table has around 100,000 clones, around nine tenths appearing once. V was cut by 5 bases and J by 0 bases, with 4 bases left in between. In germline, CDR1 is MNHEY, CDR2 SVGEGT. CDR3 length equals 12 residues. Concerning this clone itself: Its antigen is not identified.

Sequencing was performed on peripheral blood, taken 28 days after the second dose of the MenACWY control vaccine. The source is an adult who received the MenACWY meningococcal vaccine as a control. The chain is built from TRBV6-2 or TRBV6-3 and TRBJ1-1; the D is unclear. The CDR3, as DNA: TGTGCCAGCAGTCGACTGAACACTGAAGCTTTCTTT. Residues: CASSRLNTEAFF.